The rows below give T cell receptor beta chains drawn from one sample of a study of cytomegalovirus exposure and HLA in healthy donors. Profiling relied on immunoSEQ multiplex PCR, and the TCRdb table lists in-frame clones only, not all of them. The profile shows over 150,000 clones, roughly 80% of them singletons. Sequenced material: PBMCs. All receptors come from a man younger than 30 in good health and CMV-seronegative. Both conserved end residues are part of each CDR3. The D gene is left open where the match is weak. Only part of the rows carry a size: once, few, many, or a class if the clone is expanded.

cdr3_nt: TGTGCCAGCAGCGTCGGGACTAGCGGGAGGGCCAATGAGCAGTTCTTC; cdr3_aa: CASSVGTSGRANEQFF; cdr3_length: 16; v_call: TRBV9; j_call: TRBJ2-1; clone_size: .; d_call: TRBD2
cdr3_nt: TGCGCCAGCAGCCAAGAAACGTCGCTAGCGGGGGAGCCGGGGAGTACGCAGTATTTT; cdr3_aa: CASSQETSLAGEPGSTQYF; cdr3_length: 19; v_call: TRBV4-1; j_call: TRBJ2-3; clone_size: .; d_call: TRBD2
cdr3_nt: TGTGCCAGCAGGCATACAGGGCCCTACGAGCAGTACTTC; cdr3_aa: CASRHTGPYEQYF; cdr3_length: 13; v_call: TRBV6-5; j_call: TRBJ2-7; clone_size: once; d_call: .
cdr3_nt: TGTGCCAGTAGTAGGCCCCGGGGGGTATCTGAGCAGTTCTTC; cdr3_aa: CASSRPRGVSEQFF; cdr3_length: 14; v_call: TRBV19; j_call: TRBJ2-1; clone_size: .; d_call: TRBD2
cdr3_nt: TGCGCCAGCAGCTCCTGGACAGGGGGGGAGGATGAGCAGTTCTTC; cdr3_aa: CASSSWTGGEDEQFF; cdr3_length: 15; v_call: TRBV5-1; j_call: TRBJ2-1; clone_size: .; d_call: TRBD1
cdr3_nt: TGTGCCAGCAGTTTAGTAGGAGGCCAGGGGTACTATGGCTACACCTTC; cdr3_aa: CASSLVGGQGYYGYTF; cdr3_length: 16; v_call: TRBV28; j_call: TRBJ1-2; clone_size: .; d_call: .
cdr3_nt: TGCGCCAGCAGTAATGGACAGGGTACCTACAATGAGCAGTTCTTC; cdr3_aa: CASSNGQGTYNEQFF; cdr3_length: 15; v_call: TRBV4-3; j_call: TRBJ2-1; clone_size: .; d_call: TRBD1
cdr3_nt: TGTGCCAGCAGCTTTATCGGGGGGACTGAAGCTTTCTTT; cdr3_aa: CASSFIGGTEAFF; cdr3_length: 13; v_call: TRBV7-3; j_call: TRBJ1-1; clone_size: few; d_call: .
cdr3_nt: TGTGCCAGCAGCGCGACAGGGTCATTATCACCCCTCCACTTT; cdr3_aa: CASSATGSLSPLHF; cdr3_length: 14; v_call: TRBV9; j_call: TRBJ1-6; clone_size: .; d_call: TRBD1
cdr3_nt: TGCGCCAGCAGCTTGGGGGGGGGCACTGAAGCTTTCTTT; cdr3_aa: CASSLGGGTEAFF; cdr3_length: 13; v_call: TRBV5-1; j_call: TRBJ1-1; clone_size: many; d_call: .
cdr3_nt: TGTGCCAGCAGACCGGGGACAGAAGCTTTCTTT; cdr3_aa: CASRPGTEAFF; cdr3_length: 11; v_call: TRBV7-2; j_call: TRBJ1-1; clone_size: .; d_call: .
cdr3_nt: TGTGCCAGCAGTTTAGGAGCGACTAGGGAGCTGTTTTTT; cdr3_aa: CASSLGATRELFF; cdr3_length: 13; v_call: TRBV27; j_call: TRBJ2-2; clone_size: .; d_call: .
cdr3_nt: TGTGCCAGTAGTATCGGGGGGCGGGGGGCCAACGTCCTGACTTTC; cdr3_aa: CASSIGGRGANVLTF; cdr3_length: 15; v_call: TRBV19; j_call: TRBJ2-6; clone_size: .; d_call: .
cdr3_nt: TGTGCCAGCAGGGTGACAGGGGGCTTCTATGGCTACACCTTC; cdr3_aa: CASRVTGGFYGYTF; cdr3_length: 14; v_call: TRBV2; j_call: TRBJ1-2; clone_size: few; d_call: TRBD1
cdr3_nt: TGTGCCAGCAGCAAAAAAACGGGACAGGGAGTTTGCACTGAAGCTTTCTTT; cdr3_aa: CASSKKTGQGVCTEAFF; cdr3_length: 17; v_call: TRBV21-1; j_call: TRBJ1-1; clone_size: .; d_call: .
cdr3_nt: TGTGCCAGCAGCTTGGCTTTCAGCGGGGTTACAGATACGCAGTATTTT; cdr3_aa: CASSLAFSGVTDTQYF; cdr3_length: 16; v_call: TRBV5-4; j_call: TRBJ2-3; clone_size: .; d_call: TRBD2
cdr3_nt: TGTGCCAGCACTGGCGGGACGGACTATGGCTACACCTTC; cdr3_aa: CASTGGTDYGYTF; cdr3_length: 13; v_call: TRBV2; j_call: TRBJ1-2; clone_size: few; d_call: .
cdr3_nt: TGTGCCAGCAGCAGAACAGGGGCCCCAGTTGCAACTAATGAAAAACTGTTTTTT; cdr3_aa: CASSRTGAPVATNEKLFF; cdr3_length: 18; v_call: TRBV7-2; j_call: TRBJ1-4; clone_size: once; d_call: TRBD1
cdr3_nt: TGTGCCGCCCGAGCTAGCGGGGGGGTTTACAATGAGCAGTTCTTC; cdr3_aa: CAARASGGVYNEQFF; cdr3_length: 15; v_call: TRBV10-3; j_call: TRBJ2-1; clone_size: once; d_call: TRBD2
cdr3_nt: TGCGCCAGCAGCAACCCAGCTAACTATGGCTACACCTTC; cdr3_aa: CASSNPANYGYTF; cdr3_length: 13; v_call: TRBV5-1; j_call: TRBJ1-2; clone_size: .; d_call: .
cdr3_nt: TGTGCCAGCAGCCCAGGGGTCTCACCCCTCCACTTT; cdr3_aa: CASSPGVSPLHF; cdr3_length: 12; v_call: TRBV7-9; j_call: TRBJ1-6; clone_size: .; d_call: .
cdr3_nt: TGTGCCTTCCCAACCCGACAGGCTGACTATGGCTACACCTTC; cdr3_aa: CAFPTRQADYGYTF; cdr3_length: 14; v_call: TRBV2; j_call: TRBJ1-2; clone_size: once; d_call: .
cdr3_nt: TGTGCCAGCAGCGTAGTTTCGCTGAGGGATAAGCCCCAGCATTTT; cdr3_aa: CASSVVSLRDKPQHF; cdr3_length: 15; v_call: TRBV9; j_call: TRBJ1-5; clone_size: .; d_call: .
cdr3_nt: TGTGCCAGCAGCTTAACGGGGGGTATAGATACGCAGTATTTT; cdr3_aa: CASSLTGGIDTQYF; cdr3_length: 14; v_call: TRBV7-9; j_call: TRBJ2-3; clone_size: .; d_call: TRBD2
cdr3_nt: TGTGCCAGCAGTGACTGGGGTAGGGGAACCTACGAGCAGTACTTC; cdr3_aa: CASSDWGRGTYEQYF; cdr3_length: 15; v_call: TRBV2; j_call: TRBJ2-7; clone_size: .; d_call: .
cdr3_nt: TGTGCCAGCTCACCTATCTTCTTTTTGGAGCAGTTCTTC; cdr3_aa: CASSPIFFLEQFF; cdr3_length: 13; v_call: TRBV18; j_call: TRBJ2-1; clone_size: .; d_call: .
cdr3_nt: TGTGCCAGCACGAAGTGGGAGGAGAATCAGCCCCAGCATTTT; cdr3_aa: CASTKWEENQPQHF; cdr3_length: 14; v_call: TRBV6-1; j_call: TRBJ1-5; clone_size: few; d_call: .
cdr3_nt: TGTGCCAGCAGTTCCGACAGGGCCACTGAAGCTTTCTTT; cdr3_aa: CASSSDRATEAFF; cdr3_length: 13; v_call: TRBV6-5; j_call: TRBJ1-1; clone_size: .; d_call: TRBD1
cdr3_nt: TGTGCCAGCAAAATCAGGGGATTTTTTGGAGGCTACACCTTC; cdr3_aa: CASKIRGFFGGYTF; cdr3_length: 14; v_call: TRBV2; j_call: TRBJ1-2; clone_size: .; d_call: .